This TCR beta chain was retrieved from a study of blood T cell repertoires in COVID-19. This CDR3 spans 14 amino acids. Clones were sequenced by immunoSEQ multiplex PCR, and TCRdb holds only the in-frame ones, with some missing. The sample lists about 210,000 clones, roughly nine tenths seen once, with 0.72% in the top ten. The chain combines TRBV12-2 with TRBJ2-7; the tabulated D call, TRBD1, remains unverified against the DNA. TRBV12-2 is a known pseudogene. The receptor comes from a man between 40 and 49 years old with acute or convalescent COVID-19. What was sequenced was peripheral blood. CDR3 loop: CASRFDSPLRKQYF. The CDR3 DNA sequence: TGTGCAAGTCGATTCGACAGTCCCCTACGAAAGCAGTACTTC.